This T cell receptor (beta chain) was sequenced during a study of blood T cell repertoires in COVID-19 (TCRdb year 2020). Broadly, across the study: Samples covering the acute and convalescent phases of COVID-19 were provided by collaborators in the United States, Italy and Spain. The prospective study material was composed of cDNA or gDNA derived from T cells, B-cell-depleted T cells, or PBMCs. Deeply sampled blood TCRbeta repertoires from subjects exposed to, actively infected with, or recovered from COVID-19 were included in the dataset. The repertoires were made available in a free public database intended to serve as a resource for research on the immune response to SARS-CoV-2. Samples were obtained from the ongoing ImmuneRACE study (first 160 participants) and from about 1,300 subjects provided by 6 global collaborators. A de-identified subject ID, COVID-19 status, age in years and sex were almost always included in the sample metadata. Where HLA class I and class II types were available, the types were taken from metadata supplied by the sample provider, not from assay-based typing.

The collaborating institutions used their own protocols to collect whole blood in K2EDTA tubes. For TCRbeta analysis, collaborators shipped samples in one of three forms: frozen whole blood, isolated PBMCs, or DNA extracted from either of those sample types. The immunoSEQ Assay, a bias-controlled multiplex PCR, was used to amplify TCRbeta CDR3 regions from genomic DNA. On the study's bioinformatics: The number of nucleated cells in each sample was estimated by amplification of reference gene primers within the assay. Sequence reads were collapsed and filtered to measure the absolute abundance of every unique TCRbeta CDR3 rearrangement. Productive Simpson clonality was computed per sample as the square root of Simpson's diversity index over productive rearrangements. In its TCRdb copy, this immuneACCESS table keeps in-frame sequences only and misses some clones. Where compared with another copy, unresolved V genes explain less than half of these, and the others have no known cause. V, J and clone size were drawn from that table, and D and trimming were deduced from the DNA. A total of some 240,000 clones appear in this sample, roughly 82% of them only once. The ten largest make up roughly a tenth of the sample.

About this clone itself: Its antigen remains unidentified. Nothing much larger sits one base from this clone, and base qualities are not available.

From a lookup of the germline V gene, CDR1 and CDR2 are SGHRS and YFSETQ. From the cysteine up to the phenylalanine, the CDR3 has a length of 16 residues. The CDR3 DNA has 48 bases and is translated from base 1. A distance of 16 bases separates the germline ends of V and J, which lose 0 bases and 4 bases respectively. General conclusions and limits of the study: The amount of clinical and demographic metadata varied by source and participant and was provided uncurated.

This clonotype was sampled from a man over 45 with active or convalescent COVID-19. What was sequenced was peripheral blood. The rearranged segments are TRBV5-1 and TRBJ1-1, with a tentative D gene TRBD1 over 5 matching bases. The CDR3 sequence is CASSLAGGGGSTEAFF. The DNA sequence reads TGCGCCAGCAGCTTGGCCGGCGGGGGAGGAAGCACTGAAGCTTTCTTT.